Listed below are T cell receptor beta chains from one sample, sequenced in a study of OX40 agonist ivuxolimab in advanced cancers. Here immunoSEQ multiplex PCR was the method, and the copy in TCRdb shows in-frame clones only, minus some. The profile shows 90,000 or so clones, 70% to 90% of them singletons. Sequencing used CD4+ or CD8+ T cells sorted from blood, obtained in a trial of the OX40 agonist ivuxolimab. These receptors all stem from an adult with an advanced solid tumor such as melanoma, head and neck, liver or kidney cancer. The CDR3 runs from the conserved cysteine through the conserved F or W. D genes are given only for firm matches. The size field is filled for only some rows; it gives once, few, many or a size class.

V gene	J gene	clone size	D gene	CDR3 protein	CDR3 DNA
TRBV6-6	TRBJ1-3	.	.	CASSSSPLSGNTIYF	TGTGCCAGCAGTTCGTCTCCGCTCTCTGGAAACACCATATATTTT
TRBV6-6	TRBJ2-2	.	.	CASSYYATNTGELFF	TGTGCCAGCAGTTACTACGCTACGAACACCGGGGAGCTGTTTTTT
TRBV19	TRBJ1-5	.	TRBD1	CASSIDLFGQADTNQPQHF	TGTGCCAGTAGTATAGATCTATTTGGACAGGCCGATACCAATCAGCCCCAGCATTTT
TRBV7-9	TRBJ1-4	.	.	CASSHLGYEKLFF	TGTGCCAGCAGCCACCTCGGTTATGAAAAACTGTTTTTT
TRBV5-1	TRBJ2-3	.	.	CASSSDGTDTQYF	TGCGCCAGCAGCTCGGACGGCACAGATACGCAGTATTTT
TRBV7-2	TRBJ1-2	.	TRBD1	CASSGDRANYGYTF	TGTGCCAGCAGCGGGGACAGAGCTAACTATGGCTACACCTTC
TRBV9	TRBJ1-2	few	.	CASSVAVGGYTF	TGTGCCAGCAGCGTAGCTGTGGGTGGCTACACCTTC
TRBV30	TRBJ1-5	.	TRBD1	CAWSRTGDRQPQHF	TGTGCCTGGAGTCGGACAGGGGACAGGCAGCCCCAGCATTTT
TRBV19	TRBJ2-5	.	TRBD2	CASTSGRGETQYF	TGTGCCAGTACTAGCGGGAGGGGGGAGACCCAGTACTTC
TRBV27	TRBJ2-7	.	.	CASGAGQREQYF	TGTGCCAGCGGGGCGGGTCAGAGGGAGCAGTACTTC
TRBV7-9	TRBJ2-5	.	.	CASSLASPVRKETQYF	TGTGCCAGCAGCTTAGCTAGCCCAGTTCGAAAAGAGACCCAGTACTTC
TRBV11-2	TRBJ2-3	.	TRBD2	CASSFRSGSDTQYF	TGTGCCAGCAGCTTCCGTAGCGGGAGTGATACGCAGTATTTT
TRBV19	TRBJ1-5	.	.	CASSIVQGLVQPQHF	TGTGCCAGTAGTATAGTTCAGGGGCTAGTTCAGCCCCAGCATTTT
TRBV7-2	TRBJ2-3	.	TRBD2	CASSPGLAGGLLDTQYF	TGTGCCAGCAGCCCGGGACTAGCGGGAGGGCTCCTAGATACGCAGTATTTT
TRBV27	TRBJ2-1	.	.	CASKERRGSYNEQFF	TGTGCCAGCAAGGAAAGGAGGGGCTCCTACAATGAGCAGTTCTTC
TRBV20-1	TRBJ2-5	once	.	CSATLLETQYF	TGCAGTGCTACCCTATTAGAGACCCAGTACTTC
TRBV19	TRBJ1-5	.	TRBD1	CASSTGQGGPNQPQHF	TGTGCCAGTAGTACCGGACAGGGTGGCCCTAATCAGCCCCAGCATTTT
TRBV30	TRBJ2-1	.	.	CAWSVSLANNEQFF	TGTGCCTGGAGTGTATCGCTAGCGAACAATGAGCAGTTCTTC
TRBV27	TRBJ2-6	.	.	CASSPNSGANVLTF	TGTGCCAGCAGTCCCAACTCTGGGGCCAACGTCCTGACTTTC
TRBV19	TRBJ2-1	.	TRBD2	CASSMAASGVYNEQFF	TGTGCCAGTAGTATGGCGGCTAGCGGGGTTTACAATGAGCAGTTCTTC
TRBV11-3	TRBJ2-4	.	TRBD1	CASSPTGGVQNIQYF	TGTGCCAGCAGCCCGACAGGGGGCGTCCAAAACATTCAGTACTTC
TRBV4-1	TRBJ2-6	.	TRBD1	CASSQGGQGAGGANVLTF	TGCGCCAGCAGCCAAGGGGGACAGGGGGCAGGTGGGGCCAACGTCCTGACTTTC
TRBV18	TRBJ1-5	.	.	CASSPGDNQPQHF	TGTGCCAGCTCCCCGGGTGACAATCAGCCCCAGCATTTT
TRBV7-2	TRBJ2-1	.	TRBD1	CASSLAYRGRLFNEQFF	TGTGCCAGCAGCTTAGCGTACAGGGGGCGATTGTTCAATGAGCAGTTCTTC
TRBV28	TRBJ2-6	.	TRBD2	CASGKPGLAGGPSGANVLTF	TGTGCCAGCGGGAAACCGGGACTAGCGGGAGGGCCATCTGGGGCCAACGTCCTGACTTTC
TRBV7-9	TRBJ2-2	once	.	CASSPTQRRSNTGELFF	TGTGCCAGCAGCCCGACCCAGCGACGTTCGAACACCGGGGAGCTGTTTTTT
TRBV28	TRBJ2-1	.	.	CASSAAASYNEQFF	TGTGCCAGCAGTGCAGCAGCCTCCTACAATGAGCAGTTCTTC
TRBV7-2	TRBJ1-4	.	TRBD1	CASSLAQGVDEKLFF	TGTGCCAGCAGCTTAGCGCAGGGGGTGGATGAAAAACTGTTTTTT
TRBV27	TRBJ1-2	.	.	CASRPLDGPKGYTF	TGTGCCAGCAGACCCTTGGACGGGCCAAAAGGCTACACCTTC
TRBV29-1	TRBJ2-1	.	TRBD2	CSLSGTAYNEQFF	TGCAGCCTTAGCGGGACGGCCTACAATGAGCAGTTCTTC